This T cell receptor (beta chain) was captured in a study of T cells expressing NK-cell markers. From the 5' RACE reads, TCRdb lists one entry per CDR3 protein and no DNA. This table lists 500,000 to 600,000 distinct CDR3 sequences. Germline CDR1 and CDR2: SGHTA and FQGTGA. The CDR3 has 11 residues. What was sequenced was blood T cells: a sorted CD56 or NKG2C T cell subset, CD4+ or CD8+ T cells, or bulk PBMC T cells (not recorded which). The gene calls are TRBV7-3 and TRBJ1-4. The sequence was obtained from a young man in good health. The CDR3 protein is CASTRAEKLFF.